The present T cell receptor (beta chain) was sequenced within a study of radiation and T cells in renal cell carcinoma. Germline V gene sequence: CDR1 LGHNA, CDR2 YNFKEQ. CDR3 length equals 15 residues. The V end lost 4 bases, the J end lost 0 bases, and 13 bases lay between the germline ends. TCRdb's table, derived via immunoSEQ multiplex PCR, lists solely in-frame clones and lacks some. The sample records about 78,000 clones, 80% to 90% being singletons. Stated time point: blood 4 weeks post-SBRT, at nephrectomy. Described treatment: 15 Gy SBRT to primary tumor, nephrectomy 4 weeks later. The sequenced sample was blood, obtained from a patient whose treatment included radiotherapy and nephrectomy. The chain employs TRBV4-2 and TRBJ2-7; possibly TRBD1 for D (6 bases). This clonotype was sampled from a woman aged 70-85 years with renal cell carcinoma. The CDR3 protein is CASSREQGPSYEQYF. Here the CDR3 DNA reads TGTGCCAGCAGCCGAGAACAGGGACCCTCCTACGAGCAGTACTTC.